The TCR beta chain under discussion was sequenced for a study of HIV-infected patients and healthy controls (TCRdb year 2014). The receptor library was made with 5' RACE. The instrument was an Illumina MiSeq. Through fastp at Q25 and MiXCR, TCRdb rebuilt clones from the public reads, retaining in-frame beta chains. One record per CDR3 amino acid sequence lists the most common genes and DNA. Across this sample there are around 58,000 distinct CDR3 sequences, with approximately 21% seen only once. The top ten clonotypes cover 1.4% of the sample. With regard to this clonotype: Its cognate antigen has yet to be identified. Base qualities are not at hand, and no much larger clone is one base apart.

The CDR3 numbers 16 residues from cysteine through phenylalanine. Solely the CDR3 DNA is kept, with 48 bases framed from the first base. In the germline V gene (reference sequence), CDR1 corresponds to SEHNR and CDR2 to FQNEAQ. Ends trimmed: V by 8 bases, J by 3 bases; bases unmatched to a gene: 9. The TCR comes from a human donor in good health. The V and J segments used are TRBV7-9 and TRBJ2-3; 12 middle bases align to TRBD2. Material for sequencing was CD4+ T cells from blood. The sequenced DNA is TGTGCCAGCGGTACCGGGACTAGCGGGCTTACAGATACGCAGTATTTT. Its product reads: CASGTGTSGLTDTQYF.